This entry concerns a single T cell receptor beta chain. No antigen is known for it. The source of the sample is a study of OX40 agonist ivuxolimab in advanced cancers. Whole-study results and caveats: Both CD4+ and CD8+ T cell populations in blood had undergone clonal expansion by week 6 at 0.1 to 3.0 mg/kg. Some of the lowest clonal expansion was seen in partial responders at 0.1-3.0 mg/kg. Researchers report that CD8+ T cells had, on average, more expanded clones than CD4+.

The CDR3 has 13 residues. V lost 4 bases and J lost 5, with 9 bases in between. The germline V gene has CDR1 LNHDA and CDR2 SQIVND (reference sequence). The assay was immunoSEQ multiplex PCR, and TCRdb's table has in-frame clones only and misses some. Of tens of thousands of clones in the sample, about 86% are singletons; the top ten hold less than 0.85%. The chain uses TRBV19 and TRBJ1-5; D unclear. The clonotype originates from an adult with an advanced solid tumor such as melanoma, head and neck, liver or kidney cancer. Here the sequenced sample was CD4+ or CD8+ T cells sorted from blood, taken in a trial of the OX40 agonist ivuxolimab. CDR3 sequence: CASSTLGDQPQHF. DNA for the CDR3: TGTGCCAGTAGTACCCTGGGAGATCAGCCCCAGCATTTT. Complete variable domain (other parts from reference TRBV19 and TRBJ1-5): DGGITQSPKYLFRKEGQNVTLSCEQNLNHDAMYWYRQDPGQGLRLIYYSQIVNDFQKGDIAEGYSVSREKKESFPLTVTSAQKNPTAFYLCASSTLGDQPQHFGDGTRLSIL.